Listed here are 13 T cell receptor beta chains from one sample, sequenced in a study of T-cell reconstitution after alpha-beta-depleted transplantation in children. Unique molecular identifiers were used to barcode this TCRbeta library. MiXCR, applied by TCRdb to the PCR reads, yields one record per CDR3 protein. The sample includes over 300,000 distinct CDR3 sequences, about 9.4% of them seen just once. Material: PBMCs from the stem cell graft donor, obtained from the stem cell graft. The receptors stem from a human donor who donated a stem cell graft to a child with acute lymphoblastic leukemia.

This clonotype came up a few times. The rearrangement joins TRBV10-2 to TRBJ1-2; D perhaps matches TRBD1 (6 bases). This CDR3 has 13 amino acids. Germline V gene data show CDR1 as WSHSY and CDR2 as SAAADI. V was trimmed by 11 bases and J by 4 bases, leaving 17 bases between them. Written as DNA, the CDR3 is TGCGCCTCAGGGGCTTTTTCGGTCTATGGCTACACCTTC. This codes for CASGAFSVYGYTF.

Note on this clonotype: A read error may account for a junction end that differs from germline. This chain uses TRBV20-1 with TRBJ2-7, with D perhaps matching TRBD1 or TRBD2 (5 bases each). The CDR3 loop spans 17 amino acids. Germline CDR1 and CDR2: DFQATT and SNEGSKA (reference sequence). The CDR3: CCARRGVRSVGIYEQYF. The CDR3 DNA reads TGCTGTGCTAGAAGAGGGGTTAGAAGCGTGGGGATTTACGAGCAGTACTTC.

The chain carries TRBV12-3 or TRBV12-4 and TRBJ2-7, with TRBD1 identical over 10 bases. J lost 6 bases, V lost 5 bases, and 10 bases had no gene match. This CDR3 is 15 amino acids long. Here the CDR3 DNA reads TGTGCCAGCAGTCGAAGGGGGACAGGGGCTGGCGAGCAGTACTTC. Translating gives CASSRRGTGAGEQYF.

The V gene is TRBV21-1, the J gene TRBJ2-5; the tabulated D call, TRBD2, remains unverified against the DNA. TRBV21-1 is described as a pseudogene. The CDR3 runs 17 residues. CDR3 region: CASSVCPPGSVAGTQYF. The DNA for the CDR3 is TGTGCCAGCAGCGTTTGCCCTCCGGGATCAGTAGCAGGGACCCAGTACTTC.

This clonotype turned up a few times. The V and J genes are TRBV12-3 or TRBV12-4 and TRBJ1-1; 8 bases fit TRBD1. V lost 3 bases, J lost 10 bases, and 7 bases stayed unmatched. This CDR3 comprises 13 residues. CDR3 in amino acids: CASSFRQGARAFF. CDR3 coding DNA: TGTGCCAGCAGTTTCCGGCAGGGGGCTCGAGCTTTCTTT.

In its sample, this clonotype was seen a few times. An end of the junction does not agree with germline; a read error may underlie this. The chain employs TRBV12-5 and TRBJ2-1, with TRBD2 matching over 8 bases. The length of the CDR3 is 14 residues. CDR1 and CDR2 (germline): LGHNT, FRNRAP. CDR3 coding DNA: TGTGCTAGTGTTTTGGCGGGAGGCTACAATGAGCAGTTCTTC. This translates into CASVLAGGYNEQFF. The whole variable domain, filled in from reference TRBV12-5 and TRBJ2-1, reads DARVTQTPRHKVTEMGQEVTMRCQPILGHNTVFWYRQTMMQGLELLAYFRNRAPLDDSGMPKDRFSAEMPDATLATLKIQPSEPRDSAVYFCASVLAGGYNEQFFGPGTRLTVL.

This clonotype has more than one count but fewer than ten. V and J are TRBV11-2 and TRBJ2-5, with a possible D match to TRBD2 (6 bases). Germline values: CDR1 SGHAT, CDR2 FQNNGV. V was shortened by 4 bases and J by 5 bases, with 17 bases between the two germline ends. The CDR3 sequence is 15 residues long. This CDR3 reads CASSSLGGAVETQYF. CDR3 in DNA: TGTGCCAGCAGCTCCTTGGGGGGAGCCGTGGAGACCCAGTACTTC.

This clonotype showed up just a few times. This rearrangement joins TRBV5-1 to TRBJ2-3; D not resolved. V was cut by 4 bases and J by 4 bases, with 13 bases left in between. The CDR3 is made up of 14 amino acids. The germline V gene encodes CDR1 SGHRS and CDR2 YFSETQ. The CDR3: CASSLRSSADTQYF. The CDR3 bases are TGCGCCAGCAGCCTGAGATCTTCGGCAGATACGCAGTATTTT.

Many counts were recorded for this clonotype. The chain couples TRBV29-1 to TRBJ1-1; no definite D call. The CDR3 consists of 13 residues. Germline CDR1 and CDR2: SQVTM and ANQGSEA. Between the trimmed V and J ends, which lost 3 bases and 1 base, there was a span of 9 bases. The CDR3 DNA reads as TGCAGCGTTGAGGCCGCAAGGAACACTGAAGCTTTCTTT. Its translation is CSVEAARNTEAFF.

This clonotype has more than one count but fewer than ten. The gene calls are TRBV28 and TRBJ2-2; 11 bases map to TRBD2. Per germline, CDR1 MDHEN and CDR2 SYDVKM. V was clipped by 1 base and J by 1 base; unmatched bases: 11. The CDR3 consists of 20 residues. This CDR3 is CASSLFPTSGSSLNTGELFF. In nucleotides, the CDR3 is TGTGCCAGCAGTTTATTCCCTACTAGCGGGAGCAGCCTGAACACCGGGGAGCTGTTTTTT.

This clonotype was observed at least ten times. The V and J genes are TRBV3-1 and TRBJ2-1, with a possible D match to TRBD2 (6 bases). V was clipped by 6 bases and J by 9 bases, with 15 bases between them. The V gene's germline CDR1 is LGHDT and CDR2 YNNKEL (reference sequence). The CDR3 is 13 amino acids. CDR3 protein: CASSYREWSEQFF. The CDR3 coding sequence is TGTGCCAGCAGTTATCGGGAGTGGTCTGAGCAGTTCTTC.

J is TRBJ2-7 and V is TRBV7-8; D may match TRBD1 or TRBD2 (5 bases each). The CDR3 spans 15 residues. CDR1 and CDR2 (germline): SGHVS, FQNEAQ. V shed 0 bases and J shed 0 bases, with 9 bases lying between them. CDR3 DNA sequence: TGTGCCAGCAGCTTAGCGGGGGTAAGCTCCTACGAGCAGTACTTC. It encodes CASSLAGVSSYEQYF.

The genes are TRBV12-3 or TRBV12-4 and TRBJ2-3; 11 positions match TRBD2. Unmatched junction bases numbered 3, after V lost 2 bases and J lost 5 bases. The CDR3 is made up of 15 amino acids. The CDR3 DNA is TGTGCCAGCAGTTTACTAGCGGGAGGAAGAGATACGCAGTATTTT. Protein product: CASSLLAGGRDTQYF.